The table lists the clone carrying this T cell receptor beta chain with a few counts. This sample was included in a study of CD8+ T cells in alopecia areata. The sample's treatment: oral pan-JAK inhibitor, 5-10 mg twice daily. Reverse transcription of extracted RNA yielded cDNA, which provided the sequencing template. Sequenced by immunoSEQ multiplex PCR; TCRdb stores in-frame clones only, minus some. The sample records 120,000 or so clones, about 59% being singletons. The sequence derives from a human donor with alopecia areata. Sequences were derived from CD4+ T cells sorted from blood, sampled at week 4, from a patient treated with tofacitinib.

The CDR3 reads CSVARANTEAFF. The CDR3 DNA sequence: TGCAGCGTTGCTCGTGCGAACACTGAAGCTTTCTTT. The V call is TRBV29-1, the J call TRBJ1-1; D ambiguous. The germline V and J ends were trimmed by 4 bases and 1 base, with 7 bases remaining between them. Germline values: CDR1 SQVTM, CDR2 ANQGSEA. The CDR3 covers 12 residues.